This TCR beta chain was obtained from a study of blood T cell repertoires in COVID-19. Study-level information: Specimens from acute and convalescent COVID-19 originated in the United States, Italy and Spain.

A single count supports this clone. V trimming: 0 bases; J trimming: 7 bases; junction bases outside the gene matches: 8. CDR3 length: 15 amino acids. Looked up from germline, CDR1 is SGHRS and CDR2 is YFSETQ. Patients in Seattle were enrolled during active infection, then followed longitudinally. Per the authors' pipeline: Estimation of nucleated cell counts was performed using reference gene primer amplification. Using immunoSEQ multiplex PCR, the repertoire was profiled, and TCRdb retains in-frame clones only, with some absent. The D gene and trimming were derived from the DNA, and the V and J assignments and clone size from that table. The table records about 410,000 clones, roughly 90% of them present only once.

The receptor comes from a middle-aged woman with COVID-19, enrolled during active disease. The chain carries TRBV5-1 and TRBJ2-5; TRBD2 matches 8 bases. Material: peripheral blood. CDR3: CASSLGRGVPPTQYF. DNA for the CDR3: TGCGCCAGCAGCTTGGGGCGGGGGGTCCCCCCGACCCAGTACTTC.